Reported below is one T cell receptor beta chain. The CDR3 length is 12 residues. V dropped 12 bases and J dropped 7 bases, with 17 bases sitting between them. Germline V CDR1 and CDR2: KGHDR, SFDVKD. This record comes from a study of blood T cell repertoires in COVID-19. Turning to the study itself: Collection of acute and convalescent COVID-19 samples took place in the United States, Italy and Spain. Sample material is recorded as cDNA or gDNA derived from T cells, B-cell-depleted T cells, or PBMCs.

Per the original data handling: Amplified reference gene primers provided the basis for estimating nucleated cell counts. Measured with immunoSEQ multiplex PCR; TCRdb has only the in-frame clones, and not every one. Clone size and V and J calls were adopted from that table, with D and trimming inferred from the DNA. The top ten clones hold approximately 16% of a sample with around 18,000 clones, 77% of them seen once. This TCR was recovered from an older man with COVID-19, enrolled during active disease. This sequence joins TRBV24-1 and TRBJ1-2; unclear D gene. The specimen sequenced was peripheral blood. The CDR3 here is CAAGSPMFGYTF. CDR3 sequence (DNA): TGTGCCGCGGGATCCCCTATGTTTGGCTACACCTTC.